This TCR beta chain emerged from a study of T cell repertoires in cytomegalovirus infection. This clonotype was seen at least ten times. MiXCR, applied by TCRdb to the reads, yields one record per CDR3 protein. The table lists about 260,000 distinct CDR3 sequences, roughly an eighth of them singletons. Germline CDR1 reads SGHTA; CDR2 reads FQGNSA. This CDR3 spans 15 amino acids. With V trimmed by 5 bases and J by 5 bases, 10 bases remained unmatched. This TCR was recovered from a human donor in good health (CMV status not recorded). Some clones in this sample may be carry-over from other donors' samples. The V call is TRBV7-2, the J call TRBJ2-5; 8 bases are a match to TRBD1. Material for sequencing was PBMCs. CDR3 coding DNA: TGTGCCAGCAGCCTGCAGGGGGCCCGAGGGGAGACCCAGTACTTC. This codes for CASSLQGARGETQYF.